Listed here are 8 T cell receptor beta chains from one sample, sequenced in a study of blood T cell repertoires in COVID-19. Some clones are missing from TCRdb's copy, which holds only in-frame ones; the method was immunoSEQ multiplex PCR. Of approximately 200,000 clones detected, 86% appear once; the ten largest clones hold 2.9%. Sequences were obtained from peripheral blood. The receptors were gathered from a woman aged 30 to 39 with active or convalescent COVID-19.

The rearrangement uses TRBV30 and TRBJ2-7; no clear D gene. Germline loops: CDR1 GTSNPN, CDR2 SVGIG (reference sequence). V was pared by 2 bases and J by 0 bases, with 11 bases between. CDR3 size: 14 residues. The CDR3 protein is CAWSTNTVSYEQYF. The CDR3 DNA sequence: TGTGCCTGGAGTACTAACACCGTCTCCTACGAGCAGTACTTC.

The J gene is TRBJ2-7, the V gene TRBV7-6; 7 nucleotides align to TRBD1. Germline values: CDR1 SGHVS, CDR2 FNYEAQ. After removal of 1 base from V and 0 bases from J, the junction contained 3 bases not matched to a gene. The CDR3 is 15 amino acids. The CDR3 sequence is CASSLGGTASYEQYF. The CDR3 DNA reads as TGTGCCAGCAGCTTAGGTGGGACAGCCTCCTACGAGCAGTACTTC.

The chain carries TRBV19 and TRBJ1-5; a weak D match, TRBD1 (6 bases). The V gene lost 6 bases and the J gene lost 0 bases, with 9 bases spanning the gap. CDR1 LNHDA and CDR2 SQIVND come from the germline V gene (reference sequence). The CDR3 covers 14 residues. This CDR3 is CASSTQGSNQPQHF. As DNA, the CDR3 is TGTGCCAGTAGCACACAGGGTAGCAATCAGCCCCAGCATTTT.

V and J are TRBV7-9 and TRBJ2-5; a weak D match, TRBD2 (5 bases). The CDR3 is 11 residues long. The V end was cut by 5 bases, the J end by 8 bases, with 9 bases between. Per germline, CDR1 SEHNR and CDR2 FQNEAQ (reference sequence). This CDR3 reads CASSPRGTQYF. CDR3 coding DNA: TGTGCCAGCAGCCCCCGGGGTACCCAGTACTTC.

The CDR3 nucleotides read TGCGCCAGCAGCTTGGGGAGGTCCACAGATACGCAGTATTTT. It is translated as CASSLGRSTDTQYF. The V and J genes are TRBV5-1 and TRBJ2-3; D is possibly TRBD2 (5 bases). The CDR3 has 14 residues. Trimming removed 0 bases at V and 2 bases at J, with 7 bases between. Per the germline V gene, CDR1 is SGHRS and CDR2 is YFSETQ.

V and J are TRBV5-1 and TRBJ2-5; 10 positions agree with TRBD1. Losses at the gene ends were 0 bases for V and 0 bases for J; bases not matched to a gene: 8. The CDR3 runs to 18 residues. Germline V gene sequence: CDR1 SGHRS, CDR2 YFSETQ. The CDR3 reads CASSLAGQGYSYQETQYF. The DNA of the CDR3 is TGCGCCAGCAGCTTGGCGGGACAGGGGTACTCCTACCAAGAGACCCAGTACTTC.

This clone was recorded a few times. The chain has TRBV5-5 and TRBJ1-2; the match to TRBD1 covers 12 bases. The CDR3 extends over 16 amino acids. Unmatched junction bases numbered 2, after V lost 0 bases and J lost 2 bases. The germline gives CDR1 SGHKS, CDR2 YYEKEE (reference sequence). This CDR3 is CASSLEGTGGNYGYTF. CDR3 bases: TGTGCCAGCAGCTTGGAAGGGACAGGGGGCAACTATGGCTACACCTTC.

The chain uses TRBV27 and TRBJ1-2; no clear D gene. V was clipped by 3 bases and J by 4 bases, with 9 bases between them. The CDR3 loop spans 13 amino acids. The germline V gene encodes CDR1 MNHEY and CDR2 SMNVEV (reference sequence). The DNA for the CDR3 is TGTGCCAGCAGTTTTTCTCCGTTCTATGGCTACACCTTC. It translates to CASSFSPFYGYTF.